The 6 T cell receptor beta chains presented below share a single source sample, sequenced in a study of blood T cell repertoires in COVID-19. Here immunoSEQ multiplex PCR was the method, and the copy in TCRdb shows in-frame clones only, minus some. Found here are 87,000 or so clones, 87% of them singletons; the top ten hold less than 3.5%. Sequences were obtained from peripheral blood. Every receptor here comes from a woman aged 45-59 years with active or convalescent COVID-19.

V gene TRBV2 combines with J gene TRBJ2-2; TRBD2 is a possible D gene (6 bases). This CDR3 is 14 amino acids long. Trimming pared 7 bases from V and 3 bases from J, leaving 12 bases between. Germline-derived CDR1 and CDR2 are SNHLY and FYNNEI. The CDR3 DNA sequence: TGTGCCAGCAAAGCCGGGGGTGACACCGGGGAGCTGTTTTTT. Translating it yields CASKAGGDTGELFF.

The genes are TRBV12-5 and TRBJ1-4; 10 nucleotides agree with TRBD1. J lost 5 bases, V lost 5 bases, and 2 bases had no gene match. CDR1 is LGHNT, CDR2 FRNRAP, per germline. The CDR3 is 14 residues long. In nucleotides, the CDR3 is TGTGCTAGTGGTACGGGACAGGGGAATGAAAAACTGTTTTTT. Protein sequence: CASGTGQGNEKLFF.

This chain joins TRBV30 and TRBJ2-7; 8 positions match TRBD1. CDR1 GTSNPN and CDR2 SVGIG come from the germline V gene (reference sequence). The junction had 2 bases not matched to a gene; V was cut back by 5 bases and J by 2 bases. The CDR3 has 12 residues. This chain's CDR3 is CAWGTGTYEQYF. The CDR3 DNA reads as TGTGCCTGGGGGACAGGAACCTACGAGCAGTACTTC.

In this sample, this clone turned up once. The rearrangement links TRBV3-1 (or the pseudogene TRBV3-2) to TRBJ1-1; a possible D gene is TRBD1 (6 bases). The germline CDR1 and CDR2 sequences are LGHDT and YNNKEL (reference sequence). Trimming took 5 bases from V and 4 from J, leaving 11 bases between them. The CDR3 spans 13 residues. The DNA for the CDR3 is TGTGCCAGCAGCTACAGGGAGAGCACTGAAGCTTTCTTT. Its translation: CASSYRESTEAFF.

This clone is a singleton in its sample. The V call is TRBV11-3, the J call TRBJ1-2; D gene unclear. The length of the CDR3 is 15 residues. The germline V gene has CDR1 SGHNT and CDR2 YENEEA. Deletions cut 5 bases from V and 4 bases from J, with 17 bases between. The CDR3 loop reads CASSLARGSTYGYTF. The CDR3 region has the DNA TGTGCCAGCAGCCTAGCCCGGGGTTCAACCTATGGCTACACCTTC.

CDR3 bases: TGTGCCAGCAGCGCTCCGGGCAGGGGCGACACTGAAGCTTTCTTT. Amino acids: CASSAPGRGDTEAFF. The rearrangement links TRBV9 to TRBJ1-1; perhaps TRBD1 as D (6 bases). V shed 3 bases and J shed 3 bases, with 15 bases lying between them. Germline CDR1 SGDLS, CDR2 YYNGEE. CDR3 length: 15 residues.